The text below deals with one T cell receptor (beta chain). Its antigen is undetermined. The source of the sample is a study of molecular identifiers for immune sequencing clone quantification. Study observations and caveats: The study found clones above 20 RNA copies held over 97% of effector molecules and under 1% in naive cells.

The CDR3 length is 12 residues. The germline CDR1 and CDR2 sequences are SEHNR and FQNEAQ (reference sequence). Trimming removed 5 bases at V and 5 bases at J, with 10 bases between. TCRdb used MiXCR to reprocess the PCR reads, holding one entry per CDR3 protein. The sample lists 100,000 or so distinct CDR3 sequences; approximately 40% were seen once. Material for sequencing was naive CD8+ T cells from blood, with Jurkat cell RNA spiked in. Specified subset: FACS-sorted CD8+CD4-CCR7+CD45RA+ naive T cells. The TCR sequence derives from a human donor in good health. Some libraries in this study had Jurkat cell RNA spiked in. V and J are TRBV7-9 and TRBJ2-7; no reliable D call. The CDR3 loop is CASSIPRDEQYF. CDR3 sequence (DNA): TGTGCCAGCAGCATACCTCGCGACGAGCAGTACTTC.